A selection of T cell receptor beta chains follows, all from one sample in a study of blood T cell repertoires in COVID-19. The table came from immunoSEQ multiplex PCR; TCRdb's copy has only in-frame clones and leaves some out. This sample has about 380,000 clones, with 70% to 90% found just once. Material: PBMCs or T cells enriched from blood (not recorded which). These receptors were collected from a young woman who had recovered from COVID-19. Both conserved end residues are part of each CDR3. Fields, in order: V gene, CDR3 protein.

TRBV27	CASSLSGTGGTEAFF
TRBV9	CASSGTTGGSKNIQYF
TRBV5-1	CASSLSSQDSGNTIYF
TRBV7-3	CASSPGQNTEAFF
TRBV4-3	CASSQDFLGGNYGYTF
TRBV9	CASSPEGLMQNIQYF
TRBV30	CAWSPRRNTEAFF
TRBV5-4	CASSWGLMGETQYF
TRBV7-7	CASSLTTSYEQYF
TRBV12-5	CASGVGVGTEAFF
TRBV15	CATSTPTSGGSNEQFF
TRBV6-5	CASSSGTGNYGYTF
TRBV6-2/TRBV6-3	CASSPSGLLSSGNTIYF
TRBV5-4	CASSLWAELGASWNTEAFF
TRBV4-2	CASSQDTSGGATGELFF
TRBV20-1	CSASAARGLYHQPQHF
TRBV30	CAWSVMRDEQYF
TRBV7-8	CASSSDRDTEAFF
TRBV29-1	CSVVYTEAFF
TRBV24-1	CATSDSLRDREKGQETQYF
TRBV12-3/TRBV12-4	CASSLSGFGTQYF
TRBV28	CASSLIRVGEKLFF
TRBV7-6	CASSSYRSSSYEQYF
TRBV6-5	CASTSERGQYEQYF
TRBV5-1	CASSFRRQGAEAFF
TRBV10-3	CAISDRGGNEKLFF
TRBV19	CASSIGQGTGELFF
TRBV5-4	CASSLPDRDPYNEQFF
TRBV4-2	CASSQESGAEAFF
TRBV7-8	CASSPRLGTGGLGEQFF
TRBV25-1	CASSEFETGPNTEAFF
TRBV10-2	CASSGTSNSPLHF
TRBV2	CASSEAGQPSDGYTF
TRBV7-9	CASSWRTGPTGELFF
TRBV5-1	CASSPGGGGSTDTQYF
TRBV6-5	CAGPTGDGTDTQYF
TRBV18	CASSPQIRDREDEQYF
TRBV24-1	CATSDFGAALNYGYTF
TRBV20-1	CSASSGPNNEQFF
TRBV7-9	CASSLVRTGNNSPLHF
TRBV5-6	CASARAKGIVNEQFF
TRBV5-4	CASSFEGTGSNQPQHF
TRBV9	CASSVGRGANYGYTF
TRBV5-1	CASSLDVSASSYNSPLHF
TRBV9	CASSVDRDGYTF
TRBV5-1	CASSLPQGHGELFF
TRBV6-5	CASRLLPIPLYEQYF
TRBV6-6	CASSPGGAVNEKLFF
TRBV5-5	CASSLGQGSYNEQFF
TRBV6-6	CASSRDSQESYEQYF
TRBV12-3/TRBV12-4	CASSLGAWTEAFF
TRBV23-1	CASSQSEGGARTEAFF
TRBV5-1	CASSAIRGLQETQYF
TRBV25-1	CASSLLANYGYTF
TRBV5-4	CASSARTVNTEAFF